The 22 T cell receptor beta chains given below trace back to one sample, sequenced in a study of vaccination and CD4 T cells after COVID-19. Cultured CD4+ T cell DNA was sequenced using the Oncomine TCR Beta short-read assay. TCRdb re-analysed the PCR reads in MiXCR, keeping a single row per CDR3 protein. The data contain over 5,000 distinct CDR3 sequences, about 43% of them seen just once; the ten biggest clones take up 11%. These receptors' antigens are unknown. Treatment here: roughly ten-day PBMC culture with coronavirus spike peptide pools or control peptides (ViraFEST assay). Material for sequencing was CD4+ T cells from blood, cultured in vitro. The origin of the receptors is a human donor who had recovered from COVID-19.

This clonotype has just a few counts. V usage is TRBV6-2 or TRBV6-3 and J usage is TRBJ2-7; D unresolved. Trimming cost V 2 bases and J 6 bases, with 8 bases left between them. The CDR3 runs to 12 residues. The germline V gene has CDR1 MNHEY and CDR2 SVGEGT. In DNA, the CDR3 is TGTGCCAGCAGTTACACTATGGCCGAGCAGTACTTC. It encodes CASSYTMAEQYF.

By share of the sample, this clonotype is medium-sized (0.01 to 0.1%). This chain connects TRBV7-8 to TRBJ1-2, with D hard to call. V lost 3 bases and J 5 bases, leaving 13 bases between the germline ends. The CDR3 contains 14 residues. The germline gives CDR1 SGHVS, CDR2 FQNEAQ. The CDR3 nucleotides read TGTGCCAGCAGCTTTAGGGAGGGCGGGTATGGCTACACCTTC. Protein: CASSFREGGYGYTF. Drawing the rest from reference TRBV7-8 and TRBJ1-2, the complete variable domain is GAGVSQSPRYKVAKRGQDVALRCDPISGHVSLFWYQQALGQGPEFLTYFQNEAQLDKSGLPSDRFFAERPEGSVSTLKIQRTQQEDSAVYLCASSFREGGYGYTFGSGTRLTVV.

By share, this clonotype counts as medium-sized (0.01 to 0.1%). CDR3 region: CSARTPRDSPLHF. CDR3 sequence (DNA): TGCAGTGCCCGGACCCCAAGGGATTCACCCCTCCACTTT. The chain couples TRBV20-1 to TRBJ1-6; D unresolved. From germline, CDR1 is DFQATT and CDR2 SNEGSKA (reference sequence). The CDR3 contains 13 residues. The ends were cut back, 6 bases at V and 8 bases at J, with 14 bases in the middle.

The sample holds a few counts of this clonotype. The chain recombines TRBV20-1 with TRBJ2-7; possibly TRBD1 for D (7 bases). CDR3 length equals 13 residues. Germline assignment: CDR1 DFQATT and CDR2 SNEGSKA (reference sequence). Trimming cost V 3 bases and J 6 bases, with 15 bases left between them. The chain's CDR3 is CSARYPGGIEQYF. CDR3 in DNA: TGCAGTGCTAGGTACCCAGGGGGGATCGAGCAGTACTTC.

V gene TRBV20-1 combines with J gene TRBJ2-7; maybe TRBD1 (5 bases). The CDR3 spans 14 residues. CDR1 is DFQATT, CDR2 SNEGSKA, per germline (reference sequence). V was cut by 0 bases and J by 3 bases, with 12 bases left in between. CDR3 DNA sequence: TGCAGTGCTAGAGAGCAGGGTGGCTACTACGAGCAGTACTTC. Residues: CSAREQGGYYEQYF.

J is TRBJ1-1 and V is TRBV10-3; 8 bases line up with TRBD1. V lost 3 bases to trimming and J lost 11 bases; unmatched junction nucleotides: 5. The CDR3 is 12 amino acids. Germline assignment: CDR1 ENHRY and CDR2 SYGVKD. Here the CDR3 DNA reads TGTGCCATCAGTGAAGGTACAGGGGGGGCTTTCTTT. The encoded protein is CAISEGTGGAFF.

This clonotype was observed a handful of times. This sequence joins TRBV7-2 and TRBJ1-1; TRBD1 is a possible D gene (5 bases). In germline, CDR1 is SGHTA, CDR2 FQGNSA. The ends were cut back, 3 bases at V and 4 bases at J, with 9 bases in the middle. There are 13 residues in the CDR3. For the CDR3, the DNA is TGTGCCAGCAGCTTCAGGGTGGGCACTGAAGCTTTCTTT. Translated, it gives CASSFRVGTEAFF.

The CDR3 loop is CASGDTGGANEQFF. The CDR3, as DNA: TGTGCCAGCGGGGATACCGGGGGGGCGAATGAGCAGTTCTTC. The chain couples TRBV7-9 to TRBJ2-1; 8 bases line up with TRBD2. Germline V gene lookup returns CDR1 SEHNR and CDR2 FQNEAQ (reference sequence). The CDR3 runs 14 residues. After removal of 8 bases from V and 7 bases from J, the junction contained 10 bases not matched to a gene.

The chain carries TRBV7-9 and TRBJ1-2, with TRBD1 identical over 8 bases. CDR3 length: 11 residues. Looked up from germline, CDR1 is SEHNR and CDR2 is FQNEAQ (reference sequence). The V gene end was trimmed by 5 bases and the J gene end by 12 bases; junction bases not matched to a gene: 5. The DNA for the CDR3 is TGTGCCAGCAGCGAAGGACAGGGTGACACCTTC. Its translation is CASSEGQGDTF.

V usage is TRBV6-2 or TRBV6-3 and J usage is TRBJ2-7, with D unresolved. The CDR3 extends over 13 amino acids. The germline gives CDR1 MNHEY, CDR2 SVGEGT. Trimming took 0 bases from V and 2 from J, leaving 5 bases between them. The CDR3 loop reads CASSYSLPYEQYF. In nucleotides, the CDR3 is TGTGCCAGCAGTTACTCCCTACCCTACGAGCAGTACTTC.

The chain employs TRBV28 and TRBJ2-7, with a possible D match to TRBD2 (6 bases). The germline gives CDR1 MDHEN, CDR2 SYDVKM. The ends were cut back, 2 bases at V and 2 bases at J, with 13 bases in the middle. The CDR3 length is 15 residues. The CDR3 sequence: CASSLDGTPPYEQYF. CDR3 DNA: TGTGCCAGCAGTTTAGATGGGACTCCGCCCTACGAGCAGTACTTC.

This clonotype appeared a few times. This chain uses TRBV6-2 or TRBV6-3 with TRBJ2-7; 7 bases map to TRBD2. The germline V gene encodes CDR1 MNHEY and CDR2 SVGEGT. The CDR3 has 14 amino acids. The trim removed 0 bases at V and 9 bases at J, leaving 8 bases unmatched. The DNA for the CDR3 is TGTGCCAGCAGTTACTCGAGGTCCGGCGGGAGGCAGTACTTC. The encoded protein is CASSYSRSGGRQYF.

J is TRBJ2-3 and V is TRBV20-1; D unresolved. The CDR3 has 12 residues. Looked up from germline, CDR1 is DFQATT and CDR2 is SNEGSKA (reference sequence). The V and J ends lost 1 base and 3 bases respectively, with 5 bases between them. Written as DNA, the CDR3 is TGCAGTGCTAGAGTCGCGACAGATACGCAGTATTTT. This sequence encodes CSARVATDTQYF.

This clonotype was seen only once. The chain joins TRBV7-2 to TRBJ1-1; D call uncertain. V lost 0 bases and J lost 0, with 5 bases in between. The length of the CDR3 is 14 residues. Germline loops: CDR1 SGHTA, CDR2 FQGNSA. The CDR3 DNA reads TGTGCCAGCAGCTTAGCAGGGTTGAACACTGAAGCTTTCTTT. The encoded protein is CASSLAGLNTEAFF.

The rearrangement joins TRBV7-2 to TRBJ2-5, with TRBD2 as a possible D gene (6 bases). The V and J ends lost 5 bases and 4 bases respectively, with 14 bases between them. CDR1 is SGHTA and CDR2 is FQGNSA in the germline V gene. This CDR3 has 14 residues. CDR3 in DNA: TGTGCCAGCAGCACCCGACTAGTTGGAGAGACCCAGTACTTC. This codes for CASSTRLVGETQYF.

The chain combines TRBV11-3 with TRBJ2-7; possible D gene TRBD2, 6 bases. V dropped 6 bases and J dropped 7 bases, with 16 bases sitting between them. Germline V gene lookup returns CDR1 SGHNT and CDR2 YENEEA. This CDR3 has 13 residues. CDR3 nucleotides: TGTGCCAGCAGGGACGGAGGGAGGTTGGAGCAGTACTTC. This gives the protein CASRDGGRLEQYF.

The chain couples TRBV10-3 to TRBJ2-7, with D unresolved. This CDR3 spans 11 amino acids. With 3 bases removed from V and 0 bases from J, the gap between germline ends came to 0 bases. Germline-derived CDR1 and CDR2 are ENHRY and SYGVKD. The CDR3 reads CAISDSYEQYF. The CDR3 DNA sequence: TGTGCCATCAGTGACTCCTACGAGCAGTACTTC.

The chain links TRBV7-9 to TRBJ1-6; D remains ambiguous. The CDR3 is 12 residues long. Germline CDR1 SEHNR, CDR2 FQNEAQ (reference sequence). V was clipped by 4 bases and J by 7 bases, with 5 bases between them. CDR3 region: CASSSPNSPLHF. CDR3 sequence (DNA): TGTGCCAGCAGCTCCCCAAATTCACCCCTCCACTTT. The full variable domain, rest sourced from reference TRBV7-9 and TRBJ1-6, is DTGVSQNPRHKITKRGQNVTFRCDPISEHNRLYWYRQTLGQGPEFLTYFQNEAQLEKSRLLSDRFSAERPKGSFSTLEIQRTEQGDSAMYLCASSSPNSPLHFGNGTRLTVT.

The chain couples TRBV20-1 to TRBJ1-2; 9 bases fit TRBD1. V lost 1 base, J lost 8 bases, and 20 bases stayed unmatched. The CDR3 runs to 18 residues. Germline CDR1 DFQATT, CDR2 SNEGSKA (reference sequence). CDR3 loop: CSARAGRGQGEAGAGYTF. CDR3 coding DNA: TGCAGTGCTAGAGCTGGGCGGGGACAGGGCGAAGCTGGGGCGGGCTACACCTTC.

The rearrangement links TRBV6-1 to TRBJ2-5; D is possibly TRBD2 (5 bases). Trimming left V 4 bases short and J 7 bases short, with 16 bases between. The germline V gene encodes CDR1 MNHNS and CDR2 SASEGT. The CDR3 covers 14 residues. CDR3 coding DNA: TGTGCCAGCAGTGCCGACCCGCGGGTCGTGACCCAGTACTTC. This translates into CASSADPRVVTQYF.

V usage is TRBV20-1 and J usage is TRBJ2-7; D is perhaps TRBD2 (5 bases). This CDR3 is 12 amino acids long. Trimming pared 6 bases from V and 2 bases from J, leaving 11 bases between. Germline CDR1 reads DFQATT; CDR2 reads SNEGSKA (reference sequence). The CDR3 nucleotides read TGCAGTGCGACCGGGAAAACCTACGAGCAGTACTTC. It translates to CSATGKTYEQYF.

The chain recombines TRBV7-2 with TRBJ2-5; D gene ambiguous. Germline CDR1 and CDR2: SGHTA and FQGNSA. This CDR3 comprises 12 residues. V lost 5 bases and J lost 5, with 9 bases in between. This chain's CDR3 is CASSLVGETQYF. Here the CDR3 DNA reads TGTGCCAGCAGCCTAGTGGGCGAGACCCAGTACTTC.